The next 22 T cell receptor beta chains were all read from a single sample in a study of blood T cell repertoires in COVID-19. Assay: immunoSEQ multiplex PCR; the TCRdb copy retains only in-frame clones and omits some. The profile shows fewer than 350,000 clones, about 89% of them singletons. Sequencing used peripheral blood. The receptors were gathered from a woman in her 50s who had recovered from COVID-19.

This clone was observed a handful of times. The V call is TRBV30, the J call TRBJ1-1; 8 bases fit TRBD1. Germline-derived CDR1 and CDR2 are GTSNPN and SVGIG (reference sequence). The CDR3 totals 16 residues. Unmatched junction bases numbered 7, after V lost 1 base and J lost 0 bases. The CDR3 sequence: CAWSGGETGVNTEAFF. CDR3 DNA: TGTGCCTGGAGTGGGGGGGAGACAGGGGTGAACACTGAAGCTTTCTTT.

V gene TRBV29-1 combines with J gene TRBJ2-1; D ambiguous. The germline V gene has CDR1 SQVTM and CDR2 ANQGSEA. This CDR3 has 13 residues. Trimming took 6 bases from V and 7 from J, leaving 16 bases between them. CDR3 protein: CSVASEARNEQFF. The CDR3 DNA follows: TGCAGCGTCGCGTCGGAAGCGAGGAATGAGCAGTTCTTC.

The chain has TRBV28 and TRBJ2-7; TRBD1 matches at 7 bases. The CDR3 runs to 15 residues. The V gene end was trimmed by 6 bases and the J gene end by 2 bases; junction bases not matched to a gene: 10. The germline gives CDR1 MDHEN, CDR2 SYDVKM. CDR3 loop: CASRTTDRLAYEQYF. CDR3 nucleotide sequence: TGTGCCAGCAGAACCACGGACAGGTTAGCCTACGAGCAGTACTTC.

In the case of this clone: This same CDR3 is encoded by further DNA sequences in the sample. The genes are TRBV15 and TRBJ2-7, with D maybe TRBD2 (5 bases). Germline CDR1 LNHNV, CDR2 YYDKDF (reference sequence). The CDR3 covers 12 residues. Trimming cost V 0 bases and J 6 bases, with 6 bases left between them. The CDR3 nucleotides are TGTGCCACCAGCAGAGATCGGGGCGAGCAGTACTTC. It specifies CATSRDRGEQYF.

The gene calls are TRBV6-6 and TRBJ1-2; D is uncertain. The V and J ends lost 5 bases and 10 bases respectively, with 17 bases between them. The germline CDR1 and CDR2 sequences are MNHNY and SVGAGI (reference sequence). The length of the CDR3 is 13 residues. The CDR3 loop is CASSPRTPAAYTF. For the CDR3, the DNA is TGTGCCAGCAGTCCGAGGACTCCGGCCGCCTACACCTTC.

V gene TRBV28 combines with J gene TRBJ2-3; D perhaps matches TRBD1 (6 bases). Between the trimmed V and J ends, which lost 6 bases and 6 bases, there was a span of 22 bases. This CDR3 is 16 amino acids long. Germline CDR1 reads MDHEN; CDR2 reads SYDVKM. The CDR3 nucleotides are TGTGCCAGCAGCCAAAAGGGGGTATTGGCGGTCGATACGCAGTATTTT. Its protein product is CASSQKGVLAVDTQYF.

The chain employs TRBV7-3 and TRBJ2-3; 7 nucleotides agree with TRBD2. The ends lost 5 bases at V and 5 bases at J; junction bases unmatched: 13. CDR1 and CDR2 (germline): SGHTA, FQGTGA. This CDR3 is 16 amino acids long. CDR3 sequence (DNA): TGTGCCAGCAGCCCCCAAGCGGGAACTTCGATAGATACGCAGTATTTT. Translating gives CASSPQAGTSIDTQYF.

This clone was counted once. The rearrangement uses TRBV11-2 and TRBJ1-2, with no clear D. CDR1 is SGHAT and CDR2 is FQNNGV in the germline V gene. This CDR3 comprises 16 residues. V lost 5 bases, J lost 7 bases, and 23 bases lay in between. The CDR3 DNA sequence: TGTGCCAGCAGCCCCCCAGGCCTCGGGCGGGTGGCTGGCTACACCTTC. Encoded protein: CASSPPGLGRVAGYTF.

The CDR3 DNA reads as TGTGCCAGCAGCCAAGACCGGGGGTGGAATACTCAGTACTTC. It codes for CASSQDRGWNTQYF. The chain joins TRBV3-1 (or the pseudogene TRBV3-2) to TRBJ2-4; TRBD2 is a possible D gene (6 bases). This CDR3 is built from 14 residues. Germline V gene data show CDR1 as LGHDT and CDR2 as YNNKEL (reference sequence). The V end was cut by 0 bases, the J end by 12 bases, with 15 bases between.

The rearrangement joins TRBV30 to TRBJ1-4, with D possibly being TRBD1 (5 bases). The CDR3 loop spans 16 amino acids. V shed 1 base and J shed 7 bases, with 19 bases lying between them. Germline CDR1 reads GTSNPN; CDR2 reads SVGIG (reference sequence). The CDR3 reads CAWSEPNRPRFEKLFF. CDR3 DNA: TGTGCCTGGAGTGAACCTAACAGGCCCCGATTTGAAAAACTGTTTTTT. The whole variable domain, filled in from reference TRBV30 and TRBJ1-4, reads SQTIHQWPATLVQPVGSPLSLECTVEGTSNPNLYWYRQAAGRGLQLLFYSVGIGQISSEVPQNLSASRPQDRQFILSSKKLLLSDSGFYLCAWSEPNRPRFEKLFFGSGTQLSVL.

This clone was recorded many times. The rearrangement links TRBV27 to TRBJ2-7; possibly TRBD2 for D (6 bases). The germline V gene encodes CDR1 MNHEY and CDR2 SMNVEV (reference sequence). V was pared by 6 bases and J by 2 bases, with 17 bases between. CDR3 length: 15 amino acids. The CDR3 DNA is TGTGCCAGCAGCATACTTCCGGGACTGGCCTACGAGCAGTACTTC. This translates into CASSILPGLAYEQYF.

CDR3 in DNA: TGTGCCAGCAGCCATGATGGCTACACCTTC. Protein sequence: CASSHDGYTF. This chain uses TRBV6-5 with TRBJ1-2; D is undetermined. The germline V gene has CDR1 MNHEY and CDR2 SVGAGI. This CDR3 has 10 residues. The ends were cut back, 6 bases at V and 6 bases at J, with 5 bases in the middle.

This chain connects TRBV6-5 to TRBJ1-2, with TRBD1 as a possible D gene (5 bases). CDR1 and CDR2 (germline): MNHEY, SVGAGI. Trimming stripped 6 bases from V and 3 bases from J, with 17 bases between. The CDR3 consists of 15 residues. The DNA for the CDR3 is TGTGCCAGCAGGATCGGCAGGGAACATGACTATGGCTACACCTTC. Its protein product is CASRIGREHDYGYTF.

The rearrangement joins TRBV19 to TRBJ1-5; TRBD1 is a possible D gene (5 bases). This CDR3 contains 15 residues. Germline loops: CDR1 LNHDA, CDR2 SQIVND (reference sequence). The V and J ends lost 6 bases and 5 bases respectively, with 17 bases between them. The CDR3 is CASSNPRRDDQPQHF. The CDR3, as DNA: TGTGCCAGTAGCAATCCCAGGAGGGACGATCAGCCCCAGCATTTT.

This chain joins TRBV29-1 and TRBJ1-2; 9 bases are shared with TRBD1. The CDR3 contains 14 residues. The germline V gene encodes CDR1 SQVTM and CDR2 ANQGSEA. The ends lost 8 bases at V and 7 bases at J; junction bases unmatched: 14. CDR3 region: CSIENRDRVAGYTF. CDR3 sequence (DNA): TGCAGCATCGAAAACCGGGACAGGGTAGCTGGCTACACCTTC.

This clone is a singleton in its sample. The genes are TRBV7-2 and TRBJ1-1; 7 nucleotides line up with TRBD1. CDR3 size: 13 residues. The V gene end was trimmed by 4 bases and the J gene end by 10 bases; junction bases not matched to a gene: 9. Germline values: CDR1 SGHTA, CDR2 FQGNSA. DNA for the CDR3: TGTGCCAGCAGCTCGCGGGACAGCTTGACAGCTTTCTTT. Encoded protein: CASSSRDSLTAFF.

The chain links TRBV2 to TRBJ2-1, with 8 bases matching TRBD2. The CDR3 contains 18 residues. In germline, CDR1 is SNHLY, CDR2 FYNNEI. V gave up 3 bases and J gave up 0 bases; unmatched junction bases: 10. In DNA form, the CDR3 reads TGTGCCAGCAGTGATCTGGGCTTGCGGGGGGACTCCTACAATGAGCAGTTCTTC. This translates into CASSDLGLRGDSYNEQFF.

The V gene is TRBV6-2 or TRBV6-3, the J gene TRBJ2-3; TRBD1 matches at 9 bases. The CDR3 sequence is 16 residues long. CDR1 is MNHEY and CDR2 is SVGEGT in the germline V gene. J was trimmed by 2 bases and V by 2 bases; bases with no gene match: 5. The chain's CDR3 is CASSYVGQGNTDTQYF. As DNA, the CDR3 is TGTGCCAGCAGTTACGTGGGACAGGGTAACACAGATACGCAGTATTTT.

The CDR3 spells CASSFNRGYHVADTQYF. CDR3 nucleotides: TGTGCCAGCAGTTTCAATCGGGGGTACCACGTGGCAGATACGCAGTATTTT. The chain uses TRBV27 and TRBJ2-3, with a possible D match to TRBD2 (6 bases). From germline, CDR1 is MNHEY and CDR2 SMNVEV (reference sequence). CDR3 size: 17 residues. V dropped 3 bases and J dropped 4 bases, with 20 bases sitting between them.

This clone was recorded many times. The CDR3 protein is CSVGDRGLRNTEAFF. For the CDR3, the DNA is TGCAGCGTTGGGGACAGGGGGCTACGGAACACTGAAGCTTTCTTT. V usage is TRBV29-1 and J usage is TRBJ1-1, with 12 bases that match TRBD1. Trimming cost V 4 bases and J 1 base; bases outside gene matches: 4. The CDR3 runs 15 residues. The germline CDR1 and CDR2 sequences are SQVTM and ANQGSEA.

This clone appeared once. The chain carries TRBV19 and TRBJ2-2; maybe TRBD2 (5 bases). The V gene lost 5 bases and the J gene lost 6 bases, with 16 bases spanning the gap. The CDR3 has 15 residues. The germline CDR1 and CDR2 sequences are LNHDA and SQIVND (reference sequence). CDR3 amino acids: CASSWRAGEAGELFF. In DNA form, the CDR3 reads TGTGCCAGTAGTTGGCGGGCGGGTGAAGCCGGGGAGCTGTTTTTT.

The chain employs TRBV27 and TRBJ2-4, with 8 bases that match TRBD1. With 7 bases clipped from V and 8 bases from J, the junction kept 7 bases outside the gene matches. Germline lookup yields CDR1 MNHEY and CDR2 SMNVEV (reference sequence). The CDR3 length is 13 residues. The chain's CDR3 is CASTFAGQDIQYF. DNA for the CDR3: TGTGCCAGCACCTTTGCGGGACAGGACATTCAGTACTTC.